The present entry profiles one T cell receptor beta chain with its context. Trimming cost V 1 base and J 6 bases, with 18 bases left between them. Germline loops: CDR1 SGHVS, CDR2 FQNEAQ. CDR3 length: 16 amino acids. The source of the sample is a study of T cell changes during pregnancy in multiple sclerosis. Method: immunoSEQ multiplex PCR; TCRdb's copy keeps in-frame clones and lacks some. The sample lists approximately 85,000 clones; roughly 92% were seen once. The sequence was collected from a female donor with multiple sclerosis, enrolled in a pregnancy study. The starting material was peripheral blood, obtained in the first trimester of pregnancy. The genes are TRBV7-8 and TRBJ2-5; no definite D call. The CDR3 bases are TGTGCCAGCAGCTTAGTAAGCGTCCCCAGCGCGCAGACCCAGTACTTC. It is translated as CASSLVSVPSAQTQYF.